These T cell receptor beta chains were read from a single sample in a study of blood T cell repertoires in COVID-19. TCRdb keeps only in-frame clones here, not all; method: immunoSEQ multiplex PCR. The sample lists roughly 38,000 clones; about four fifths were seen once. Source material: peripheral blood. These receptors originate from a man in his forties or fifties with active or convalescent COVID-19. CDR3s include the opening cysteine and the closing phenylalanine or tryptophan. A D gene is named only where the DNA matches it firmly. For some rows the clone size is stated as once, few or many, or as a class when expanded; others skip it.

NA,TRBJ2-1,TRBD1,TRBV7-6,TGTGCCAGCAGCGGTACAGGGGGCTCCTACAATGAGCAGTTCTTC,CASSGTGGSYNEQFF
NA,TRBJ1-2,TRBD1,TRBV6-6,TGTGCCAGCAGTGTCCAGGGGGCTGATGGCTACACCTTC,CASSVQGADGYTF
NA,TRBJ1-2,NA,TRBV2,TGTGCCAGCAGTGATCCCGGCGGAATTTATGGCTACACCTTC,CASSDPGGIYGYTF
NA,TRBJ1-2,NA,TRBV5-6,TGTGCCAGCAGGGCAGCTAACTATGGCTACACCTTC,CASRAANYGYTF
NA,TRBJ1-1,NA,TRBV14,TGTGCCAGCAGCCAATGGGGCGGGGAAGGGACTGAAGCTTTCTTT,CASSQWGGEGTEAFF
NA,TRBJ1-2,TRBD1,TRBV7-2,TGTGCCAGTGCCGGGACAGGGAGTGGCTACACCTTC,CASAGTGSGYTF
NA,TRBJ2-2,NA,TRBV29-1,TGCAGCGCTTTGACAGGCAACACCGGGGAGCTGTTTTTT,CSALTGNTGELFF
NA,TRBJ1-1,NA,TRBV5-5,TGTGCCAGCAGCTTTAGAGGACAAGAAGCTTTCTTT,CASSFRGQEAFF
NA,TRBJ1-5,NA,TRBV19,TGTGCCAGTACCTTTCAAGGGGTCGTGGGACAGCCCCAGCATTTT,CASTFQGVVGQPQHF
NA,TRBJ1-5,NA,TRBV5-5,TGTGCCAGCAGCTTAAGACCCGGGACGGTGGGAGGTCAGCCCCAGCATTTT,CASSLRPGTVGGQPQHF
NA,TRBJ2-1,NA,TRBV2,TGTGCCAGCAGTGATTTAGTAGACTTCTACAATGAGCAGTTCTTC,CASSDLVDFYNEQFF
NA,TRBJ2-7,NA,TRBV5-1,TGCGCCAGCAGCTTGTCGTCTCTGGGGCAGGTGGGCGAGCAGTACTTC,CASSLSSLGQVGEQYF
NA,TRBJ2-6,NA,TRBV7-3,TGTGCCAGCAGCCACCACCCTTCCCTACCCTTCATAACTGGGGCCAACGTCCTGACTTTC,CASSHHPSLPFITGANVLTF
few,TRBJ1-3,TRBD1,TRBV18,TGTGCCAGCTCACCCGGACAGGCCTCTGGAAACACCATATATTTT,CASSPGQASGNTIYF
NA,TRBJ2-2,NA,TRBV19,TGTGCCAGTAGGCGATTGGACAGTTCGAACACCGGGGAGCTGTTTTTT,CASRRLDSSNTGELFF
NA,TRBJ2-7,NA,TRBV25-1,TGTGCCAGCAGAGGTAATACAGACCCCTACGAGCAGTACTTC,CASRGNTDPYEQYF
NA,TRBJ2-2,NA,TRBV5-1,TGCGCCAGCAGCTTGAGCCCCTCCAGGGAGCTGTTTTTT,CASSLSPSRELFF
NA,TRBJ1-6,NA,TRBV27,TGTGCCAGCTCCCTGGAGGGTGGATCACCCCTCCACTTT,CASSLEGGSPLHF
NA,TRBJ1-6,TRBD1,TRBV12-3/TRBV12-4,TGTGCCAGCAGTCAGGACAGGGACTCACCCCTCCACTTT,CASSQDRDSPLHF
NA,TRBJ1-4,NA,TRBV25-1,TGTGCCAGCGGGGTGTCGCGGCAGGGTGGAAAACTGTTTTTT,CASGVSRQGGKLFF
NA,TRBJ1-2,TRBD1,TRBV27,TGTGCCAGCAGAAGGACAGGGGAGGACTATGGCTACACCTTC,CASRRTGEDYGYTF
NA,TRBJ1-2,TRBD1,TRBV6-6,TGTGCCAGCAGTAGAACAGGGGGCTATGGCTACACCTTC,CASSRTGGYGYTF
few,TRBJ2-6,NA,TRBV7-9,TGTGCCAGCAGCTTAACTCTTTACTCTGGGGCCAACGTCCTGACTTTC,CASSLTLYSGANVLTF
NA,TRBJ2-1,TRBD1,TRBV6-5,TGTGCCAGCAATAGGGACAGGGGGATGGATGAGCAGTTCTTC,CASNRDRGMDEQFF
NA,TRBJ2-7,NA,TRBV2,TGTGCCAGCAGTGAAGGTCCCAGGAACAATTTCTACGAGCAGTACTTC,CASSEGPRNNFYEQYF
NA,TRBJ2-7,TRBD1,TRBV24-1,TGTGCCACCAGTGCCAGAACCGGGACAGGGTCCCCCGAGCAGTACTTC,CATSARTGTGSPEQYF
NA,TRBJ2-3,NA,TRBV7-2,TGTGCCAGCAGCTTAGCGGGTTACGGGGGCACAGATACGCAGTATTTT,CASSLAGYGGTDTQYF
NA,TRBJ1-3,NA,TRBV28,TGTGCCAGCAGTTTATCAGGAACATCTGGAAACACCATATATTTT,CASSLSGTSGNTIYF
NA,TRBJ1-5,NA,TRBV7-3,TGTGCCAGCAGCTCGGACAGTAATCAGCCCCAGCATTTT,CASSSDSNQPQHF
NA,TRBJ2-5,TRBD2,TRBV18,TGTGCCAGCTCACCAGTGGGAGGGGAGACCCAGTACTTC,CASSPVGGETQYF
NA,TRBJ1-6,TRBD1,TRBV25-1,TGTGCCAGCAGTGAATCTGGGGACAGGGGGATCTATAATTCACCCCTCCACTTT,CASSESGDRGIYNSPLHF
NA,TRBJ1-3,TRBD1,TRBV6-5,TGTGCCAGCAAGAGGGACAGTACCTCTGGAAACACCATATATTTT,CASKRDSTSGNTIYF
NA,TRBJ2-7,TRBD1,TRBV24-1,TGTGCCACCAGTGGGGCCGCGGGGACAGGGGCCGACGAGCAGTACTTC,CATSGAAGTGADEQYF
NA,TRBJ1-1,NA,TRBV16,TGTGCCAGCAGCCTAACAGGGCTGGGCACTGAAGCTTTCTTT,CASSLTGLGTEAFF
NA,TRBJ2-7,NA,TRBV5-1,TGCGCCAGCAGCCCCTTCACCCGGGGAACGGGTAACGAGCAGTACTTC,CASSPFTRGTGNEQYF
once,TRBJ2-2,NA,TRBV5-5,TGTGCCAGCAGCTTGTCACAGTACGACACCGGGGAGCTGTTTTTT,CASSLSQYDTGELFF
NA,TRBJ2-7,TRBD1,TRBV7-8,TGTGCCAGCAGCCATCGTTCCGGGACAGGGGTACCCTACGAGCAGTACTTC,CASSHRSGTGVPYEQYF
NA,TRBJ1-6,NA,TRBV5-1,TGCGCCAGCAGCCCCGGGTACGGGAATTCACCCCTCCACTTT,CASSPGYGNSPLHF
NA,TRBJ2-3,TRBD2,TRBV5-4,TGTGCCAGCAGCCCAGGGACTAGTCTTAGCACAGATACGCAGTATTTT,CASSPGTSLSTDTQYF
NA,TRBJ2-7,NA,TRBV11-2,TGTGCCAGCAGCACACCCAGGGGAATTTCCTACGAGCAGTACTTC,CASSTPRGISYEQYF
NA,TRBJ1-2,TRBD1,TRBV19,TGTGCCAGTAGTACCACGACAGGGGGGAGCTATGGCTACACCTTC,CASSTTTGGSYGYTF
NA,TRBJ1-2,NA,TRBV19,TGTGCCAGTAGATCTACAGGGAACTATGGCTACACCTTC,CASRSTGNYGYTF
NA,TRBJ1-3,NA,TRBV3-1/TRBV3-2,TGTGCCAGCAGCCAAGACTTAACTGGAAACACCATATATTTT,CASSQDLTGNTIYF
once,TRBJ2-5,NA,TRBV29-1,TGCAGCGTCCAAAACCAAGAGACCCAGTACTTC,CSVQNQETQYF
NA,TRBJ1-2,NA,TRBV12-3/TRBV12-4,TGTGCCAGCAGTTTGTCAGGTCTGAGAGGCTACACCTTC,CASSLSGLRGYTF
NA,TRBJ1-1,NA,TRBV29-1,TGCAGCGTTGACGCGGGCACTGAAGCTTTCTTT,CSVDAGTEAFF
few,TRBJ2-5,NA,TRBV7-3,TGTGCCAGCAGCTTAAGTGTCTCCGGGGGAGAAGAGACCCAGTACTTC,CASSLSVSGGEETQYF